This TCR beta chain was observed in a study of blood T cell repertoires in COVID-19. Looking at the study overall: Collection of acute and convalescent COVID-19 samples took place in the United States, Italy and Spain. Sample material is recorded as cDNA or gDNA derived from T cells, B-cell-depleted T cells, or PBMCs.

In the source study's methods: Estimated nucleated cell counts came from reference gene primer amplification. The method was immunoSEQ multiplex PCR; TCRdb's version includes in-frame clones alone and lacks a portion of them. V and J calls and clone size are as listed in that table; D and trimming were resolved from the DNA. Found here are over 200,000 clones, roughly 83% of them singletons; the top ten hold about 27%. The germline gives CDR1 SGHRS, CDR2 YFSETQ. The CDR3 extends over 16 amino acids. V was clipped by 2 bases and J by 2 bases, with 15 bases between them. The TCR sequence derives from a man aged 35 to 55 with acute or convalescent COVID-19. Sample: peripheral blood. This sequence joins TRBV5-1 and TRBJ2-3, with D perhaps TRBD2 (5 bases). The CDR3 loop is CASSFSSRGNTDTQYF. The CDR3 DNA follows: TGCGCCAGCAGCTTCAGCTCGAGAGGGAACACAGATACGCAGTATTTT. Looking up the rest from reference TRBV5-1 and TRBJ2-3 gives the full variable domain: KAGVTQTPRYLIKTRGQQVTLSCSPISGHRSVSWYQQTPGQGLQFLFEYFSETQRNKGNFPGRFSGRQFSNSRSEMNVSTLELGDSALYLCASSFSSRGNTDTQYFGPGTRLTVL.